What follows are 8 T cell receptor beta chains derived from one specimen sequenced in a study of CD8 T cells in ankylosing spondylitis (dated by TCRdb to the late 2010s). Overall study results and their limits: A TCR beta motif made up of about eight highly homologous amino acid variants appeared to be characteristic of blood from ankylosing spondylitis patients.

These receptors have no identified antigens. Receptor amplification or capture employed 5' RACE. Sequencing instrument: Illumina HiSeq 2500. TCRdb reprocessed the public reads (quality trimming at Q25 with fastp, clone calling with MiXCR) and kept in-frame beta chains. Under each unique CDR3 protein, matching rows form one entry showing the most common genes and DNA. The sample includes 800,000 to 900,000 distinct CDR3 sequences, with roughly 10% observed a single time. About 0.49% of the sample comes from the top ten. The sequencing sample was made of blood, either unsorted or a sorted T cell fraction (not recorded which). The receptors were sampled from a male donor with ankylosing spondylitis.

The chain links TRBV5-6 to TRBJ2-3; possible D gene TRBD2, 6 bases. CDR1 is SGHDT and CDR2 is YYEEEE in the germline V gene. Deletions cut 9 bases from V and 2 bases from J, with 13 bases between. This CDR3 is 13 amino acids long. The CDR3 here is CATARGDTDTQYF. As DNA, the CDR3 is TGTGCCACCGCCCGCGGGGACACAGATACGCAGTATTTT. Variable domain in full (rest from reference TRBV5-6 and TRBJ2-3): DAGVTQSPTHLIKTRGQQVTLRCSPKSGHDTVSWYQQALGQGPQFIFQYYEEEERQRGNFPDRFSGHQFPNYSSELNVNALLLGDSALYLCATARGDTDTQYFGPGTRLTVL.

This clonotype has just a few counts. V usage is TRBV18 and J usage is TRBJ2-7; tentatively, D is TRBD1 (6 bases). This CDR3 has 16 amino acids. The germline V gene encodes CDR1 KGHSH and CDR2 LQKENI. Trimming removed 3 bases from V and 2 bases from J, with 17 bases in between. The CDR3 DNA is TGTGCCAGCTCACCGCGTCAGGGGCCCCTAACCTACGAGCAGTACTTC. Residues: CASSPRQGPLTYEQYF.

This clonotype was recorded many times. The gene calls are TRBV5-1 and TRBJ2-7; tentative D call: TRBD2 (7 bases). Germline V CDR1 and CDR2: SGHRS, YFSETQ. Trimming removed 7 bases at V and 1 base at J, with 18 bases between. CDR3 length: 15 amino acids. The CDR3 is CASGPGGASSYEQYF. CDR3 sequence (DNA): TGCGCCAGCGGGCCGGGGGGCGCATCTTCCTACGAGCAGTACTTC.

This clonotype has only a few counts. CDR3 sequence reads: CSATEAGGLFRNEQFF. DNA of the CDR3: TGCAGTGCTACGGAGGCGGGGGGGCTCTTTCGCAATGAGCAGTTCTTC. The genes are TRBV20-1 and TRBJ2-1; 9 nucleotides line up with TRBD2. The J segment lost 6 bases and the V segment lost 4 bases, leaving 13 bases of the junction unmatched. Germline CDR1 is DFQATT and CDR2 is SNEGSKA (reference sequence). This CDR3 spans 16 amino acids.

Comments on this clonotype: One end of the junction does not line up with germline, which may come from a read error. CDR3 sequence (DNA): TGTGCTAGCAGCAGCCGGGACAGGCGTAGCGAGCAGTACTTC. It yields the protein CASSSRDRRSEQYF. The chain employs TRBV7-7 and TRBJ2-7, with 8 bases aligning to TRBD1. CDR3 length equals 14 residues. Germline CDR1 is SSHAT and CDR2 is FNYEAQ (reference sequence).

This clonotype was observed many times. The chain joins TRBV20-1 to TRBJ2-7; 11 nucleotides agree with TRBD2. V shed 5 bases, J shed 4 bases, and the junction held 10 bases outside the gene matches. Germline V gives CDR1 DFQATT, CDR2 SNEGSKA (reference sequence). The CDR3 has 15 residues. CDR3 loop: CSADRRLAGYYEQYF. In DNA, the CDR3 is TGCAGTGCTGACCGGAGACTAGCGGGATATTACGAGCAGTACTTC.

For this clonotype: A read error may produce the germline difference seen at one junction end. This sequence joins TRBV7-7 and TRBJ2-5, with D tentatively TRBD1 or TRBD2 (5 bases each). Germline V lookup: CDR1 SSHAT, CDR2 FNYEAQ (reference sequence). This CDR3 contains 13 residues. Here the CDR3 reads CASSSTGDGTQYF. CDR3 sequence (DNA): TGTGCTAGCAGCTCGACCGGGGACGGGACCCAGTACTTC.

This clonotype was counted a few times. The chain has TRBV20-1 and TRBJ1-2, with D possibly TRBD1 on 5 matching bases. Trimming left V 3 bases short and J 6 bases short, with 11 bases between. Germline V gene data show CDR1 as DFQATT and CDR2 as SNEGSKA (reference sequence). This CDR3 spans 12 amino acids. The CDR3 DNA reads as TGCAGTGCTAGTCTCAGGGTGGATGGCTACACCTTC. The encoded protein is CSASLRVDGYTF.